This record concerns one TCR beta chain sequence. Repertoires were generated with immunoSEQ multiplex PCR, while TCRdb's copy carries only in-frame clones and drops some. The sample has about 130,000 clones; around 90% are singletons. This specimen belongs to a study of control samples from healthy donors and cancer patients. The sequencing input was blood. The TCR was taken from a man aged 18 to 29 in good health.

CDR3 in amino acids: CASSWGLAGQNEQFF. The CDR3 nucleotides read TGTGCCAGCAGCTGGGGACTAGCGGGCCAGAATGAGCAGTTCTTC. V and J are TRBV7-9 and TRBJ2-1; 12 bases map to TRBD2. Trimming removed 4 bases from V and 7 bases from J; junction bases left unmatched: 5. Per the germline V gene, CDR1 is SEHNR and CDR2 is FQNEAQ (reference sequence). The length of the CDR3 is 15 residues.